The rows below give T cell receptor beta chains drawn from one sample of a study of control samples from healthy donors and cancer patients. This table comes from immunoSEQ multiplex PCR, and its TCRdb copy is limited to in-frame clones, with some not included. The data hold some 190,000 clones, with 91% observed a single time. The sequenced sample was blood. The receptors originated from a man aged 30 to 45 in good health. The CDR3 runs from the conserved cysteine through the conserved F or W. A D gene is named only where the DNA matches it firmly. A clone size is listed for some rows: how often the clone was seen (once, few, many), or a class if it is expanded.

j_call,clone_size,d_call,v_call,cdr3_aa,cdr3_nt
TRBJ2-7,-,-,TRBV9,CASSPRPTPYEQYF,TGTGCCAGCAGCCCCCGTCCGACGCCCTACGAGCAGTACTTC
TRBJ2-1,-,TRBD2,TRBV2,CASTTSGGLYNEQFF,TGTGCCAGTACGACTAGCGGGGGCCTGTACAATGAGCAGTTCTTC
TRBJ2-1,once,TRBD2,TRBV29-1,CSVRSGGTYNEQFF,TGCAGCGTTAGGAGCGGGGGGACCTACAATGAGCAGTTCTTC
TRBJ1-1,-,TRBD1,TRBV5-1,CASSLEGATEAFF,TGCGCCAGCAGCTTAGAGGGGGCCACTGAAGCTTTCTTT
TRBJ2-7,-,-,TRBV7-9,CASSGPGRGDYEQYF,TGTGCCAGCAGCGGACCCGGAAGGGGGGACTACGAGCAGTACTTC
TRBJ2-7,-,TRBD1,TRBV28,CASSVLGQAFNEQYF,TGTGCCAGCAGTGTTCTGGGACAGGCTTTTAACGAGCAGTACTTC
TRBJ1-2,-,-,TRBV6-6,CASSYAPDYGYTF,TGTGCCAGCAGTTACGCGCCAGACTATGGCTACACCTTC
TRBJ2-1,-,TRBD1,TRBV19,CASRQGTGASYNEQFF,TGTGCCAGTAGGCAAGGGACAGGGGCCAGTTACAATGAGCAGTTCTTC
TRBJ1-1,-,TRBD1,TRBV7-9,CASSPGQGVYMNTEAFF,TGTGCCAGCAGCCCGGGACAGGGGGTCTACATGAACACTGAAGCTTTCTTT
TRBJ2-3,-,-,TRBV7-8,CASSLGAGATDTQYF,TGTGCCAGCAGCTTAGGGGCAGGGGCCACAGATACGCAGTATTTT
TRBJ2-7,-,-,TRBV20-1,CSASTDGDYEQYF,TGCAGTGCTAGTACGGACGGGGACTACGAGCAGTACTTC
TRBJ2-3,-,-,TRBV5-6,CASEGSTDTQYF,TGTGCCAGTGAGGGGAGCACAGATACGCAGTATTTT
TRBJ1-2,-,TRBD1,TRBV7-3,CASSQGAGGYTF,TGTGCCAGCAGCCAGGGGGCCGGTGGCTACACCTTC
TRBJ2-3,-,-,TRBV9,CASSRGTDTQYF,TGTGCCAGCTCCCGTGGGACAGATACGCAGTATTTT
TRBJ2-7,-,-,TRBV3-1/TRBV3-2,CASSQEGGSTYEQYF,TGTGCCAGCAGCCAAGAAGGCGGATCGACTTACGAGCAGTACTTC
TRBJ1-1,-,TRBD1,TRBV15,CATSPPRRQGAGSTEAFF,TGTGCCACCAGCCCCCCCCGTAGACAGGGGGCAGGAAGCACTGAAGCTTTCTTT
TRBJ2-7,-,-,TRBV7-9,CASSLGGRSSYEQYF,TGTGCCAGCAGCTTAGGAGGGAGGAGCTCCTACGAGCAGTACTTC
TRBJ2-7,-,-,TRBV3-1/TRBV3-2,CASSQAVGGDEQYF,TGTGCCAGCAGCCAAGCGGTGGGGGGAGACGAGCAGTACTTC
TRBJ1-4,-,-,TRBV5-1,CASSLAGGQLNEKLFF,TGCGCCAGCAGCTTGGCAGGTGGGCAGTTGAATGAAAAACTGTTTTTT
TRBJ2-4,once,-,TRBV3-1/TRBV3-2,CASSQRGGGENIQYF,TGTGCCAGCAGCCAACGTGGGGGGGGCGAAAACATTCAGTACTTC
TRBJ2-7,-,TRBD1,TRBV14,CASSQRTGALHEQYF,TGTGCCAGCAGCCAACGGACAGGTGCCCTCCACGAGCAGTACTTC
TRBJ1-2,-,-,TRBV9,CASSVASYGGYGYTF,TGTGCCAGCAGCGTAGCCTCGTACGGCGGCTATGGCTACACCTTC
TRBJ2-7,-,-,TRBV7-9,CASSLGRKQYF,TGTGCCAGCAGCTTAGGACGTAAGCAGTACTTC
TRBJ2-2,-,TRBD1,TRBV5-1,CASSSRPGQTRAANTGELFF,TGCGCCAGCAGCTCGCGACCGGGACAGACCAGGGCGGCGAACACCGGGGAGCTGTTTTTT
TRBJ1-1,-,TRBD1,TRBV5-1,CASQEHGQGWTEAFF,TGCGCCAGCCAGGAACACGGACAGGGTTGGACTGAAGCTTTCTTT
TRBJ2-1,-,TRBD2,TRBV19,CASSDGAGGSPYNEQFF,TGTGCCAGTAGTGACGGAGCGGGGGGCTCCCCCTACAATGAGCAGTTCTTC
TRBJ1-2,-,-,TRBV13,CASSLGTEPDGYTF,TGTGCCAGCAGCTTAGGGACAGAGCCCGATGGCTACACCTTC
TRBJ1-2,-,-,TRBV18,CASSPPSGGRTGYTF,TGTGCCAGCTCACCACCTTCCGGGGGTCGCACTGGCTACACCTTC
TRBJ1-6,-,TRBD1,TRBV11-2,CASSQAGGTNSPLHF,TGTGCCAGCAGCCAAGCAGGGGGTACGAATTCACCCCTCCACTTT
TRBJ1-2,few,-,TRBV7-7,CASSWIHLDKLQSYGYTF,TGTGCCAGCAGCTGGATACACCTGGACAAGCTGCAATCCTATGGCTACACCTTC
TRBJ1-2,-,TRBD1,TRBV28,CASSGTAYGYTF,TGTGCCAGCAGCGGGACAGCTTATGGCTACACCTTC
TRBJ2-1,-,-,TRBV11-2,CASTAGFGEQFF,TGTGCCAGCACCGCAGGGTTCGGTGAGCAGTTCTTC
TRBJ2-1,few,-,TRBV5-1,CASSLGQADNEQFF,TGCGCCAGCAGCTTGGGTCAGGCCGATAATGAGCAGTTCTTC
TRBJ2-1,-,-,TRBV6-5,CASSRNAGEQFF,TGTGCCAGCAGCCGAAACGCGGGCGAGCAGTTCTTC
TRBJ2-1,-,-,TRBV3-1/TRBV3-2,CASSSSRNSYNEQFF,TGTGCCAGCAGCTCCAGCCGAAACTCCTACAATGAGCAGTTCTTC
TRBJ2-1,-,-,TRBV19,CASSIRSEGAEQFF,TGTGCCAGTAGTATTCGGTCTGAGGGCGCGGAGCAGTTCTTC
TRBJ1-5,-,-,TRBV30,CAWRTVTPSNQPQHF,TGTGCCTGGAGAACAGTCACACCTAGCAATCAGCCCCAGCATTTT